The 21 T cell receptor beta chains below all came from one sample that was sequenced in a study of blood T cell repertoires in COVID-19. Generated by immunoSEQ multiplex PCR, the TCRdb table keeps only in-frame clones and is missing some. The data hold around 60,000 clones, with 80% to 90% observed a single time. Specimen: peripheral blood. The receptor set was obtained from a woman aged 55-70 years with acute or convalescent COVID-19.

The chain recombines TRBV19 with TRBJ2-3; D call uncertain. In germline, CDR1 is LNHDA, CDR2 SQIVND (reference sequence). With 5 bases removed from V and 4 bases from J, the gap between germline ends came to 16 bases. The CDR3 is made up of 15 amino acids. The CDR3 DNA reads as TGTGCCAGTAGTCCGCGTATCGCACCCCCAGATACGCAGTATTTT. This sequence encodes CASSPRIAPPDTQYF.

The chain links TRBV18 to TRBJ1-5; maybe TRBD1 (6 bases). Germline lookup yields CDR1 KGHSH and CDR2 LQKENI. The CDR3 consists of 17 residues. The germline V and J ends were trimmed by 3 bases and 2 bases, with 17 bases remaining between them. DNA for the CDR3: TGTGCCAGCTCACCTGATTCAGGGGAGAGACGCAATCAGCCCCAGCATTTT. It codes for CASSPDSGERRNQPQHF.

The V and J genes are TRBV5-1 and TRBJ1-1, with D maybe TRBD1 (5 bases). Germline values: CDR1 SGHRS, CDR2 YFSETQ. The CDR3 is 17 residues long. Trimming cost V 0 bases and J 2 bases, with 17 bases left between them. The CDR3 DNA follows: TGCGCCAGCAGCTTGGACGGACACGCGGGGGGAAACACTGAAGCTTTCTTT. Protein sequence: CASSLDGHAGGNTEAFF.

The rearrangement links TRBV3-1 (or the pseudogene TRBV3-2) to TRBJ1-1, with D possibly TRBD1 on 5 matching bases. Germline-derived CDR1 and CDR2 are LGHDT and YNNKEL (reference sequence). The CDR3 extends over 15 amino acids. The germline V and J ends were trimmed by 2 bases and 1 base, with 11 bases remaining between them. Here the CDR3 reads CASSQPGIGNTEAFF. The CDR3 DNA reads as TGTGCCAGCAGCCAACCAGGGATTGGGAACACTGAAGCTTTCTTT.

This rearrangement joins TRBV13 to TRBJ1-2; no clear D. Trimming shortened V by 10 bases and J by 4 bases, and 13 bases separated the two germline ends. CDR3 length equals 12 residues. Germline loops: CDR1 PRHDT, CDR2 FYEKMQ (reference sequence). The CDR3 DNA sequence: TGTGCCATCTCCAGGAGCGGCTATGGCTACACCTTC. Residues: CAISRSGYGYTF.

V usage is TRBV25-1 and J usage is TRBJ1-1, with 7 bases fitting TRBD1. The CDR3 sequence is 15 residues long. CDR1 is MGHDK, CDR2 SYGVNS, per germline. The V segment lost 1 base and the J segment 5 bases; nucleotides outside the gene matches: 7. CDR3 bases: TGTGCCAGCAGTGAATTCAACAGGGGAGAAACTGAAGCTTTCTTT. It yields the protein CASSEFNRGETEAFF.

The gene calls are TRBV18 and TRBJ2-1; TRBD2 agrees at 8 bases. The CDR3 has 16 residues. The germline V gene encodes CDR1 KGHSH and CDR2 LQKENI. The V segment lost 3 bases and the J segment 4 bases; nucleotides outside the gene matches: 8. DNA of the CDR3: TGTGCCAGCTCACCCCCCTCGGGGGGGGCTTACAATGAGCAGTTCTTC. Residues: CASSPPSGGAYNEQFF. The full variable domain, completed using reference TRBV18 and TRBJ2-1, is NAGVMQNPRHLVRRRGQEARLRCSPMKGHSHVYWYRQLPEEGLKFMVYLQKENIIDESGMPKERFSAEFPKEGPSILRIQQVVRGDSAAYFCASSPPSGGAYNEQFFGPGTRLTVL.

This sequence joins TRBV6-5 and TRBJ2-1; 9 positions match TRBD2. V shed 6 bases, J shed 8 bases, and the junction held 11 bases outside the gene matches. The CDR3 is 15 amino acids. CDR1 is MNHEY and CDR2 is SVGAGI in the germline V gene. For the CDR3, the DNA is TGTGCCAGCAGCAGACAGACCGGGACTAGCTATGAGCAGTTCTTC. Translated, it gives CASSRQTGTSYEQFF.

This chain connects TRBV11-3 to TRBJ2-1, with a weak D call TRBD2 (5 bases). Germline assignment: CDR1 SGHNT and CDR2 YENEEA. The CDR3 is made up of 15 amino acids. V shed 3 bases and J shed 4 bases, with 13 bases lying between them. CDR3 region: CASSLSDGVYNEQFF. The DNA of the CDR3 is TGTGCCAGCAGCTTGTCGGACGGGGTGTACAATGAGCAGTTCTTC.

V gene TRBV10-3 combines with J gene TRBJ1-2; D is uncertain. The CDR3 sequence is 16 residues long. V dropped 0 bases and J dropped 4 bases, with 15 bases sitting between them. Germline V lookup: CDR1 ENHRY, CDR2 SYGVKD. The CDR3 DNA is TGTGCCATCAGTGAGTCGAACCCCATTGACTTCTATGGCTACACCTTC. Amino acid sequence: CAISESNPIDFYGYTF.

Regarding this clone: The germline gene is not matched at one end of the junction; a read error may be the cause. The rearrangement joins TRBV5-4 to TRBJ1-1; D possibly corresponds to TRBD1 (6 bases). The CDR3 has 15 amino acids. Germline V CDR1 and CDR2: SGHNT, YYREEE (reference sequence). The DNA for the CDR3 is TGTGCCAGCACCTTGCCACAGGGTATGAACACTGAAGCTTTCTTT. Its protein is CASTLPQGMNTEAFF. The complete variable domain, with remaining parts taken from reference TRBV5-4 and TRBJ1-1, reads ETGVTQSPTHLIKTRGQQVTLRCSSQSGHNTVSWYQQALGQGPQFIFQYYREEENGRGNFPPRFSGLQFPNYSSELNVNALELDDSALYLCASTLPQGMNTEAFFGQGTRLTVV.

The chain employs TRBV19 and TRBJ1-2, with 7 positions matching TRBD1. The V and J ends lost 3 bases and 2 bases, in that order; junction bases with no gene match: 9. CDR3 length: 16 amino acids. Per the germline V gene, CDR1 is LNHDA and CDR2 is SQIVND (reference sequence). For the CDR3, the DNA is TGTGCCAGTAGTATTAATACGGGACAGAGGAACTATGGCTACACCTTC. Translating gives CASSINTGQRNYGYTF. Together with reference TRBV19 and TRBJ1-2, the CDR3 gives the full variable domain: DGGITQSPKYLFRKEGQNVTLSCEQNLNHDAMYWYRQDPGQGLRLIYYSQIVNDFQKGDIAEGYSVSREKKESFPLTVTSAQKNPTAFYLCASSINTGQRNYGYTFGSGTRLTVV.

CDR3 sequence (DNA): TGTGCCATCAGGGATACTAGCGGGGGGCCCTACAATGAGCAGTTCTTC. Amino acids: CAIRDTSGGPYNEQFF. The chain links TRBV10-3 to TRBJ2-1; 12 bases are shared with TRBD2. The CDR3 loop spans 16 amino acids. V was pared by 6 bases and J by 2 bases, with 5 bases of the junction left unmatched. Germline CDR1 is ENHRY and CDR2 is SYGVKD.

A single count supports this clone. The chain uses TRBV5-1 and TRBJ1-5, with D maybe TRBD1 (5 bases). The CDR3 sequence is 13 residues long. The germline CDR1 and CDR2 sequences are SGHRS and YFSETQ. V was cut by 5 bases and J by 4 bases, with 10 bases left in between. The CDR3 sequence is CASSWDLNQPQHF. CDR3 nucleotides: TGCGCCAGCAGTTGGGACTTAAATCAGCCCCAGCATTTT.

This chain connects TRBV5-1 to TRBJ1-1, with unresolved D. From germline, CDR1 is SGHRS and CDR2 YFSETQ. V lost 0 bases to trimming and J lost 4 bases, with 10 bases between them. The CDR3 is made up of 14 amino acids. The CDR3 is CASSLAGTATEAFF. DNA for the CDR3: TGCGCCAGCAGCTTGGCCGGAACAGCCACTGAAGCTTTCTTT. Full variable domain (missing parts from reference TRBV5-1 and TRBJ1-1): KAGVTQTPRYLIKTRGQQVTLSCSPISGHRSVSWYQQTPGQGLQFLFEYFSETQRNKGNFPGRFSGRQFSNSRSEMNVSTLELGDSALYLCASSLAGTATEAFFGQGTRLTVV.

The V call is TRBV3-1 (or the pseudogene TRBV3-2), the J call TRBJ2-2, with D uncertain. The V gene lost 8 bases and the J gene lost 7 bases, with 11 bases spanning the gap. CDR1 is LGHDT and CDR2 is YNNKEL in the germline V gene (reference sequence). The CDR3 is 12 residues long. The CDR3 reads CASGGRIGELFF. CDR3 nucleotides: TGTGCCAGCGGCGGCCGCATCGGGGAGCTGTTTTTT.

Only a few counts were recorded for this clone. V gene TRBV9 combines with J gene TRBJ2-2; D perhaps matches TRBD2 (5 bases). V was cut by 4 bases and J by 1 base, with 14 bases left in between. This CDR3 has 16 amino acids. CDR1 is SGDLS and CDR2 is YYNGEE in the germline V gene. The CDR3 here is CASSPRRTGNTGELFF. The CDR3 bases are TGTGCCAGCAGCCCCCGGAGGACTGGGAACACCGGGGAGCTGTTTTTT.

The chain links TRBV29-1 to TRBJ1-3, with 7 bases that match TRBD1. The CDR3 is 13 amino acids. The ends lost 5 bases at V and 5 bases at J; junction bases unmatched: 6. Germline V gives CDR1 SQVTM, CDR2 ANQGSEA. DNA of the CDR3: TGCAGCGTTTTTAACAGGGGTAGAAACACCATATATTTT. Protein product: CSVFNRGRNTIYF.

The V gene is TRBV4-2, the J gene TRBJ2-4, with unresolved D. This CDR3 has 15 amino acids. Trimming took off 0 bases at V and 0 bases at J, with 6 bases between the two ends. Germline V lookup: CDR1 LGHNA, CDR2 YNFKEQ. CDR3 DNA sequence: TGTGCCAGCAGCCAAGATCTCCCAGCCAAAAACATTCAGTACTTC. Its protein product is CASSQDLPAKNIQYF.

V usage is TRBV12-3 or TRBV12-4 and J usage is TRBJ1-2; D remains ambiguous. Trimming removed 3 bases from V and 8 bases from J, with 10 bases in between. The CDR3 has 12 residues. CDR3 DNA sequence: TGTGCCAGCAGTTTCCCCGGTAAGGGCTACACCTTC. It specifies CASSFPGKGYTF.

The chain recombines TRBV6-2 or TRBV6-3 with TRBJ1-1; D ambiguous. Trimming removed 6 bases from V and 0 bases from J, with 8 bases in between. There are 13 residues in the CDR3. Germline V gene lookup returns CDR1 MNHEY and CDR2 SVGEGT. CDR3 nucleotide sequence: TGTGCCAGCAGCCAAATTATGAACACTGAAGCTTTCTTT. Its translation is CASSQIMNTEAFF.